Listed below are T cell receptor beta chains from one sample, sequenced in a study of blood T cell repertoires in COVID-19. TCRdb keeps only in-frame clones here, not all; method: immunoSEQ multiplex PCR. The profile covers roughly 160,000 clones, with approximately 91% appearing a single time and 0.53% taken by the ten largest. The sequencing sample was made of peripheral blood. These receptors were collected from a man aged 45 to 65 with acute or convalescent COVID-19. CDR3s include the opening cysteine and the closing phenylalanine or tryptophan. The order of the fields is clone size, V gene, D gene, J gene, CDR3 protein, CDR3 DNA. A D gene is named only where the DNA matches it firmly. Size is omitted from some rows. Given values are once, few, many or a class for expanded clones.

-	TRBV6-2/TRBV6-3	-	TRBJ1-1	CASSYTIRDNHLNTEAFF	TGTGCCAGCAGTTACACCATCCGGGACAACCATTTGAACACTGAAGCTTTCTTT
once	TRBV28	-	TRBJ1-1	CASSLRTGLAFF	TGTGCCAGCAGTTTGAGGACCGGACTTGCTTTCTTT
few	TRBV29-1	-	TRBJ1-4	CSVATVRNEKLFF	TGCAGCGTCGCGACAGTCCGTAATGAAAAACTGTTTTTT
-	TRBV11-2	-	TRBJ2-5	CASSTQGSGVQETQYF	TGTGCCAGCAGCACCCAGGGGTCAGGGGTGCAAGAGACCCAGTACTTC
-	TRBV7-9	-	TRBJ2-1	CASIAGMGVEQFF	TGTGCCAGCATCGCGGGGATGGGGGTCGAGCAGTTCTTC
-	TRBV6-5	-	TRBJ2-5	CASSYQQGRETQYF	TGTGCCAGCAGTTACCAACAGGGGAGGGAGACCCAGTACTTC
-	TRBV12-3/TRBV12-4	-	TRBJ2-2	CAARQGNTGELFF	TGTGCCGCTCGGCAGGGGAACACCGGGGAGCTGTTTTTT
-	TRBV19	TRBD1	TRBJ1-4	CASAQGTATNEKLFF	TGTGCCAGTGCACAGGGGACTGCAACTAATGAAAAACTGTTTTTT
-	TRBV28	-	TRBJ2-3	CASSLSRGTDTQYF	TGTGCCAGCAGTTTGTCTAGGGGGACAGATACGCAGTATTTT
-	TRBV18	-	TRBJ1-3	CASSPSRLFGSGNTIYF	TGTGCCAGCTCACCGTCTCGCCTCTTCGGCTCTGGAAACACCATATATTTT
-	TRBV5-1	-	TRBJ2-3	CASSWGENTQYF	TGCGCCAGCAGCTGGGGCGAGAATACGCAGTATTTT
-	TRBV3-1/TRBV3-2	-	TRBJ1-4	CASSSNEKLFF	TGTGCCAGCTCATCTAATGAAAAACTGTTTTTT
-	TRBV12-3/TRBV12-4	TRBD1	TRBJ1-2	CASSLRDSHGYTF	TGTGCCAGCAGCCTAAGGGACAGCCATGGCTACACCTTC
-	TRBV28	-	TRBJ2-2	CASSSGATNTGELFF	TGTGCCAGCAGTTCAGGGGCCACAAACACCGGGGAGCTGTTTTTT
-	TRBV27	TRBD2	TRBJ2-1	CASSALTSGRGDEQFF	TGTGCCAGCAGTGCCCTGACTAGCGGGAGGGGGGATGAGCAGTTCTTC
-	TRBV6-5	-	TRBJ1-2	CASSYSTDLYGYTF	TGTGCCAGCAGTTACTCGACAGACCTGTATGGCTACACCTTC
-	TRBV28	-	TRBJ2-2	CASSFSQSGELFF	TGTGCCAGCAGTTTTTCCCAGTCGGGGGAGCTGTTTTTT
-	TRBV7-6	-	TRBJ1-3	CASSRRAEGPFSGNTIYF	TGTGCCAGCAGCCGGCGGGCGGAGGGGCCCTTCTCTGGAAACACCATATATTTT
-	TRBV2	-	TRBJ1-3	CASERQAFGNTIYF	TGTGCCAGCGAGAGACAGGCCTTTGGAAACACCATATATTTT
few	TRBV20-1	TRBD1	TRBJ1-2	CSASFVTGVFGYTF	TGCAGTGCTAGTTTTGTGACAGGGGTTTTTGGCTACACCTTC
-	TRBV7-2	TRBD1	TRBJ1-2	CASSLYRGNYGYTF	TGTGCCAGCAGCTTATACAGGGGGAACTATGGCTACACCTTC
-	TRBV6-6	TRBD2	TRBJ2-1	CASSYSQAGGQFF	TGTGCCAGCAGTTACTCTCAAGCGGGGGGGCAGTTCTTC
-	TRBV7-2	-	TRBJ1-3	CASSSTGSGNTIYF	TGTGCCAGCAGCTCGACAGGCTCTGGAAACACCATATATTTT
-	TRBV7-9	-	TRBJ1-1	CASSSLMNTEAFF	TGTGCCAGCAGCTCCTTAATGAACACTGAAGCTTTCTTT
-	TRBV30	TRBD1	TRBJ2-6	CAGGTGGYGANVLTF	TGTGCCGGGGGGACAGGGGGCTATGGGGCCAACGTCCTGACTTTC
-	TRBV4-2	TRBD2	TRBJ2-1	CASSHDRTSGATEQFF	TGTGCCAGCAGCCACGATAGGACTAGCGGGGCCACTGAGCAGTTCTTC
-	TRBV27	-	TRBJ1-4	CASSLSAGLHNEKLFF	TGTGCCAGCAGTTTATCGGCGGGATTGCATAATGAAAAACTGTTTTTT
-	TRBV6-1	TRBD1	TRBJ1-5	CASSEGGGRYQPQHF	TGTGCCAGCAGTGAAGGAGGGGGCCGGTATCAGCCCCAGCATTTT
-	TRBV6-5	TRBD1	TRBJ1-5	CASSTSTGGYQPQHF	TGTGCCAGCAGTACCTCCACAGGGGGTTATCAGCCCCAGCATTTT
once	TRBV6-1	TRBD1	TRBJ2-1	CASSEAGQGRYAFF	TGTGCCAGCAGTGAGGCAGGACAGGGGAGATATGCGTTCTTC
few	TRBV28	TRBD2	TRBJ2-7	CASNRPTGGYEQYF	TGTGCCAGCAACCGGCCTACGGGGGGCTACGAGCAGTACTTC
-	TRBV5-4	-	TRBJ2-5	CASSPRGGETQYF	TGTGCCAGCAGCCCCAGGGGCGGGGAGACCCAGTACTTC
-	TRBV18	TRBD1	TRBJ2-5	CASSRDRVETQYF	TGTGCCAGCTCACGGGACAGGGTTGAGACCCAGTACTTC
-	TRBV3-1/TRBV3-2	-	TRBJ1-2	CASSALQGHSYGYTF	TGTGCCAGCAGCGCTCTACAGGGCCACTCCTATGGCTACACCTTC
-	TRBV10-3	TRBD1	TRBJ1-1	CAISTTGQEGTEAFF	TGTGCCATCAGCACGACAGGGCAGGAGGGCACTGAAGCTTTCTTT
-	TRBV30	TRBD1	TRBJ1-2	CAWTTGTGIAGYTF	TGTGCCTGGACTACCGGGACAGGTATAGCTGGCTACACCTTC
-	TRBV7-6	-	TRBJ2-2	CASSLAGGTGELFF	TGTGCCAGCAGCTTAGCAGGGGGTACCGGGGAGCTGTTTTTT
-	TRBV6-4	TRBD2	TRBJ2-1	CASSDSAVAGGNEQFF	TGTGCCAGCAGTGACTCGGCAGTAGCGGGGGGGAATGAGCAGTTCTTC
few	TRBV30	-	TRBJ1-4	CAWSEFGGREKLFF	TGTGCCTGGAGTGAATTCGGGGGACGGGAAAAACTGTTTTTT
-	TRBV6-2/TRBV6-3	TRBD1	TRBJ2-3	CASSNRQGYWVADTQYF	TGTGCCAGCAGCAACAGACAGGGGTATTGGGTCGCAGATACGCAGTATTTT
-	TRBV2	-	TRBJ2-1	CASSEGRDNEQFF	TGTGCCAGCAGTGAAGGCCGGGACAATGAGCAGTTCTTC
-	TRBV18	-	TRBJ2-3	CASSTFELDTQYF	TGTGCCAGCTCAACGTTCGAGCTAGATACGCAGTATTTT
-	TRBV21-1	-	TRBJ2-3	CASGTGRVKSTDTQYF	TGTGCCAGCGGGACAGGGCGGGTTAAGAGCACAGATACGCAGTATTTT
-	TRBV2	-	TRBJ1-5	CASSQVQGPPQHF	TGTGCCAGCAGTCAGGTTCAGGGTCCGCCCCAGCATTTT
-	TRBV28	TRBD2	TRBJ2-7	CASRTGGGSPYEQYF	TGTGCCAGCAGGACCGGGGGGGGTTCCCCCTACGAGCAGTACTTC
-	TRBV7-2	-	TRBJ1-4	CASSSQTATNEKLFF	TGTGCCAGCAGCTCCCAGACAGCAACTAATGAAAAACTGTTTTTT
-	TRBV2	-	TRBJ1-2	CASSENRSYGYTF	TGTGCCAGCAGTGAGAACAGGTCCTATGGCTACACCTTC
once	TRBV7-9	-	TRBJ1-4	CASSFPQGGTHEKLFF	TGTGCCAGCAGCTTCCCGCAGGGTGGGACTCATGAAAAACTGTTTTTT
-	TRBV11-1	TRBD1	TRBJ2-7	CASSHKGQPRYEQYF	TGTGCCAGCAGCCATAAGGGACAGCCGCGGTACGAGCAGTACTTC
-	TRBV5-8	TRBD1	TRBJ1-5	CASSTRDRGHNQPQHF	TGTGCCAGCAGCACCAGGGACAGGGGCCACAATCAGCCCCAGCATTTT
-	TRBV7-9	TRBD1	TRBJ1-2	CASSLGQNPNYGYTF	TGTGCCAGCAGCCTGGGACAGAACCCTAACTATGGCTACACCTTC
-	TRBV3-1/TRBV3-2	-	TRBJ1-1	CASDRPNTEAFF	TGTGCCAGCGACAGACCGAACACTGAAGCTTTCTTT
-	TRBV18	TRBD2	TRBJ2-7	CASSPQGLAAYEQYF	TGTGCCAGCTCACCACAAGGTCTAGCGGCCTACGAGCAGTACTTC
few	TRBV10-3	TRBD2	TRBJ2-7	CAISSTSGRSYEQYF	TGTGCCATCAGTTCGACTAGCGGGAGATCCTACGAGCAGTACTTC
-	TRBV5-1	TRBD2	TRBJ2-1	CASSLDGGGGYNEQFF	TGCGCCAGCAGCTTGGATGGCGGGGGGGGATACAATGAGCAGTTCTTC